A single sample gave rise to the 10 T cell receptor beta chains below, sequenced in a study of identical twins. TCRdb processed the 5' RACE reads anew with MiXCR; each CDR3 protein has one entry. The sample consists of some 710,000 distinct CDR3 sequences, around 6% of them appearing once. Sequenced material: naive T cells sorted from blood. Receptors were obtained from a man aged 18 to 29 in good health.

This clonotype was seen at least ten times. This rearrangement joins TRBV12-3 or TRBV12-4 to TRBJ2-1, with D perhaps assigned TRBD1 or TRBD2 (5 bases each). CDR3 size: 12 residues. V was clipped by 7 bases and J by 9 bases, with 13 bases between them. The CDR3 is CASTYTRGEQFF. The CDR3 nucleotides read TGTGCCAGCACCTATACTAGGGGTGAGCAGTTCTTC.

The table lists this clonotype with many counts. The chain employs TRBV29-1 and TRBJ2-3; no clear D gene. The CDR3 runs 13 residues. From germline, CDR1 is SQVTM and CDR2 ANQGSEA. Trimming took 4 bases from V and 2 from J, leaving 10 bases between them. The CDR3 region has the DNA TGCAGCGTTGCAAACGTTCTCACAGATACGCAGTATTTT. This encodes CSVANVLTDTQYF.

The chain links TRBV19 to TRBJ1-5; D call uncertain. Germline loops: CDR1 LNHDA, CDR2 SQIVND (reference sequence). This CDR3 is built from 15 residues. The V gene lost 3 bases and the J gene lost 2 bases, with 11 bases spanning the gap. The CDR3 DNA reads TGTGCCAGTAGTATCCGATCTGGGGGCAATCAGCCCCAGCATTTT. Amino acid sequence: CASSIRSGGNQPQHF. The full variable domain, its missing parts supplied by reference TRBV19 and TRBJ1-5, is DGGITQSPKYLFRKEGQNVTLSCEQNLNHDAMYWYRQDPGQGLRLIYYSQIVNDFQKGDIAEGYSVSREKKESFPLTVTSAQKNPTAFYLCASSIRSGGNQPQHFGDGTRLSIL.

This clonotype was counted at least ten times. The chain joins TRBV27 to TRBJ2-7; D not certain. The CDR3 consists of 12 residues. The V gene's germline CDR1 is MNHEY and CDR2 SMNVEV (reference sequence). Trimming took 3 bases from V and 6 from J, leaving 9 bases between them. The CDR3 DNA is TGTGCCAGCAGTTTGAGTGGGATCGAGCAGTACTTC. Protein product: CASSLSGIEQYF.

This clonotype has ten or more counts. The chain employs TRBV12-3 or TRBV12-4 and TRBJ2-5; 8 positions agree with TRBD1. The CDR3 consists of 15 residues. With 6 bases clipped from V and 2 bases from J, the junction kept 8 bases outside the gene matches. Written as DNA, the CDR3 is TGTGCCAGCAGCCCAGACAGGGGCGGACAAGAGACCCAGTACTTC. It specifies CASSPDRGGQETQYF.

At least ten counts were recorded for this clonotype. The CDR3 protein is CASSLDEDQQFF. In nucleotides, the CDR3 is TGCGCCAGCAGCCTGGACGAAGATCAGCAGTTCTTC. The chain joins TRBV5-1 to TRBJ2-1; D gene ambiguous. In germline, CDR1 is SGHRS, CDR2 YFSETQ. This CDR3 has 12 residues. V was shortened by 4 bases and J by 11 bases, with 13 bases between the two germline ends. The entire variable domain, with the rest obtained from reference TRBV5-1 and TRBJ2-1, is as follows: KAGVTQTPRYLIKTRGQQVTLSCSPISGHRSVSWYQQTPGQGLQFLFEYFSETQRNKGNFPGRFSGRQFSNSRSEMNVSTLELGDSALYLCASSLDEDQQFFGPGTRLTVL.

This clonotype occurred a few times. The chain is built from TRBV7-9 and TRBJ1-1; tentative D call: TRBD1 (6 bases). V gave up 5 bases and J gave up 7 bases, with 14 bases separating them. Germline CDR1 is SEHNR and CDR2 is FQNEAQ (reference sequence). This CDR3 is built from 13 residues. The CDR3 loop reads CASSRYRDNEAFF. CDR3 coding DNA: TGTGCCAGCAGCAGATATAGGGACAATGAAGCTTTCTTT. Looking up the rest from reference TRBV7-9 and TRBJ1-1 gives the full variable domain: DTGVSQNPRHKITKRGQNVTFRCDPISEHNRLYWYRQTLGQGPEFLTYFQNEAQLEKSRLLSDRFSAERPKGSFSTLEIQRTEQGDSAMYLCASSRYRDNEAFFGQGTRLTVV.

The CDR3 region has the DNA TGTGCCAGCAGCCAAGTTCGGATCACTAGCGCCAATGAGCAGTTCTTC. It translates to CASSQVRITSANEQFF. The chain employs TRBV14 and TRBJ2-1, with 7 bases identical to TRBD2. The V gene's germline CDR1 is SGHDN and CDR2 FVKESK. The CDR3 has 16 amino acids. V lost 1 base, J lost 6 bases, and 9 bases stayed unmatched.

In its sample, this clonotype was seen many times. The chain uses TRBV5-5 and TRBJ2-1; 7 positions match TRBD2. CDR1 is SGHKS, CDR2 YYEKEE, per germline (reference sequence). J lost 10 bases, V lost 0 bases, and 7 bases had no gene match. The CDR3 is 14 residues long. CDR3 residues: CASSLVPAGYEQFF. In nucleotides, the CDR3 is TGTGCCAGCAGCTTGGTTCCAGCGGGGTACGAGCAGTTCTTC.

This clonotype was counted only a few times. V is TRBV7-8 and J is TRBJ2-1; 8 nucleotides align to TRBD2. The germline CDR1 and CDR2 sequences are SGHVS and FQNEAQ. V lost 8 bases, J lost 7 bases, and 10 bases stayed unmatched. This CDR3 region has 14 residues. The CDR3 DNA is TGTGCCAGCTATGCGGGAGGAATTTATAATGAGCAGTTCTTC. Its protein product is CASYAGGIYNEQFF.